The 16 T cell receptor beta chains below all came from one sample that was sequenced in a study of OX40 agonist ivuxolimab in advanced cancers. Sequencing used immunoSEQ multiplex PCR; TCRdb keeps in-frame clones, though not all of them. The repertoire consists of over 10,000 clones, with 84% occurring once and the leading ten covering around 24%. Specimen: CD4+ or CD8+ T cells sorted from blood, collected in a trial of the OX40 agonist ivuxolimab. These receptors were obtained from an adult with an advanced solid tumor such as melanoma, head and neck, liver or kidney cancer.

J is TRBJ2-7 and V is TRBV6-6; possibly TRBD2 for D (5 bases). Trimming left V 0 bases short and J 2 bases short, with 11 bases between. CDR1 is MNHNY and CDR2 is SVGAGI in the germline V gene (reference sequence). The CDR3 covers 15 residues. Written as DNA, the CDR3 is TGTGCCAGCAGTTACTCGACGGGGTCGACCTACGAGCAGTACTTC. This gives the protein CASSYSTGSTYEQYF.

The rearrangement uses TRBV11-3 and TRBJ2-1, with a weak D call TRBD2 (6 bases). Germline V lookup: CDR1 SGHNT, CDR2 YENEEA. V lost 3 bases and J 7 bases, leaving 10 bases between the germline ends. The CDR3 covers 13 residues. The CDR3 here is CASSFGSGNEQFF. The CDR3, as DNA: TGTGCCAGCAGCTTTGGTAGCGGAAATGAGCAGTTCTTC. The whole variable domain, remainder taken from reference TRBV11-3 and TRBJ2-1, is EAGVVQSPRYKIIEKKQPVAFWCNPISGHNTLYWYLQNLGQGPELLIRYENEEAVDDSQLPKDRFSAERLKGVDSTLKIQPAELGDSAVYLCASSFGSGNEQFFGPGTRLTVL.

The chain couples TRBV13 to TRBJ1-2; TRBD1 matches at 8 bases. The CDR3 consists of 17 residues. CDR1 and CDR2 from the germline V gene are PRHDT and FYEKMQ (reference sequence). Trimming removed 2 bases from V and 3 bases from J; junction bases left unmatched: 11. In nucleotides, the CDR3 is TGTGCCAGCAGCTTATCAGTAAGCAGGGGGCAAGACTATGGCTACACCTTC. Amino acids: CASSLSVSRGQDYGYTF. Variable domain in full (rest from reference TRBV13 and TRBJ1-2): AAGVIQSPRHLIKEKRETATLKCYPIPRHDTVYWYQQGPGQDPQFLISFYEKMQSDKGSIPDRFSAQQFSDYHSELNMSSLELGDSALYFCASSLSVSRGQDYGYTFGSGTRLTVV.

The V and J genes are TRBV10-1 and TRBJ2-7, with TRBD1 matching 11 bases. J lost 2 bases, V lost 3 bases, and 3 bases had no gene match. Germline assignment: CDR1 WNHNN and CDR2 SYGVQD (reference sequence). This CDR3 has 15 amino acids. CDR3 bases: TGCGCCAGCAGTGAAGGGGGACAGGGGGCCTACGAGCAGTACTTC. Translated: CASSEGGQGAYEQYF.

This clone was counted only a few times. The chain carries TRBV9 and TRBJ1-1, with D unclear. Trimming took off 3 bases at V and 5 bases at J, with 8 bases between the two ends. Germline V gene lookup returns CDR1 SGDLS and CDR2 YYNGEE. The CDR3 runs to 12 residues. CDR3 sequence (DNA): TGTGCCAGCAGCGATGGGGATACTGAAGCTTTCTTT. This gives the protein CASSDGDTEAFF.

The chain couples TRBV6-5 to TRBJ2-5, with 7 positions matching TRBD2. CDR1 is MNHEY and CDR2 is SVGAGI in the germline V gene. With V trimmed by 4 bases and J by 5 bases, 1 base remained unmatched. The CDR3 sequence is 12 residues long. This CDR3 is CASSWGGETQYF. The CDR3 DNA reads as TGTGCCAGCAGTTGGGGGGGGGAGACCCAGTACTTC.

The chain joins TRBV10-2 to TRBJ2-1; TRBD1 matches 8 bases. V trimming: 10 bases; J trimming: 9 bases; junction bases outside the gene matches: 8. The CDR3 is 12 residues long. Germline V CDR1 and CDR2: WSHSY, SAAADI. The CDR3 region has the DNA TGCGCCATCGAGACAGGGGTGGGTGAGCAGTTCTTC. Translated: CAIETGVGEQFF.

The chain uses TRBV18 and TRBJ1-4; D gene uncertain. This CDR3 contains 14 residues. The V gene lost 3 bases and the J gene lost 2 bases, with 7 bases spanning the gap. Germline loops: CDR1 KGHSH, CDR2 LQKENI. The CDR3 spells CASSPWPTNEKLFF. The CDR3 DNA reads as TGTGCCAGCTCACCGTGGCCGACTAATGAAAAACTGTTTTTT. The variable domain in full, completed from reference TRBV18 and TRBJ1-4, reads NAGVMQNPRHLVRRRGQEARLRCSPMKGHSHVYWYRQLPEEGLKFMVYLQKENIIDESGMPKERFSAEFPKEGPSILRIQQVVRGDSAAYFCASSPWPTNEKLFFGSGTQLSVL.

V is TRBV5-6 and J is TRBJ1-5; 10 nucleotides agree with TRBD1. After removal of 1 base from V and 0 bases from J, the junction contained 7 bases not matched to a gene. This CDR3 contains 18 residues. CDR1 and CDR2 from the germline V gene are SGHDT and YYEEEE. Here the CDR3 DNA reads TGTGCCAGCAGCTTGTCCGGACAGGGGGTAGGTAGCAATCAGCCCCAGCATTTT. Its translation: CASSLSGQGVGSNQPQHF.

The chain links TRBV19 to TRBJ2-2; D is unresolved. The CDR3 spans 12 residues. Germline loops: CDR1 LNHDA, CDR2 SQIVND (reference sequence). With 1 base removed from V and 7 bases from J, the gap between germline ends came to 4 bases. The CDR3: CASSIAGGELFF. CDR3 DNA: TGTGCCAGTAGTATAGCGGGCGGGGAGCTGTTTTTT.

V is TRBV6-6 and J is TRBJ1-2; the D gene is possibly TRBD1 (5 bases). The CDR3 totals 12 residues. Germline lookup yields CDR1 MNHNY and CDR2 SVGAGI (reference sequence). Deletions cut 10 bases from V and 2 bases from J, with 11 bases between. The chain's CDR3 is CATPDTNYGYTF. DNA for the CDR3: TGTGCCACCCCGGACACCAACTATGGCTACACCTTC.

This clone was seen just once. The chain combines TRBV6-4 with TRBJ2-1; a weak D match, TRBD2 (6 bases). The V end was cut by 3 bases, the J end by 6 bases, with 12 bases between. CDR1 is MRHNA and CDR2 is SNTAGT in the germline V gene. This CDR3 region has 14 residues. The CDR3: CASSDSGAANEQFF. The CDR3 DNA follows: TGTGCCAGCAGTGATAGCGGTGCCGCCAATGAGCAGTTCTTC.

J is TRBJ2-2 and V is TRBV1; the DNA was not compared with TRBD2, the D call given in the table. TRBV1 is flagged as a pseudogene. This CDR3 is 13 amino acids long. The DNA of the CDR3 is TGCACCAGGCCCTCAGCGGGGGCCGGGGAGCTGTTTTTT. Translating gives CTRPSAGAGELFF.

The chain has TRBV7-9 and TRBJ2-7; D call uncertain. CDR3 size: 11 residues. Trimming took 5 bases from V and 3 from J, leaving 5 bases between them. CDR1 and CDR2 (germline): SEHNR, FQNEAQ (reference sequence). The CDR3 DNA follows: TGTGCCAGCAGCACCAACTACGAGCAGTACTTC. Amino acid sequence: CASSTNYEQYF.

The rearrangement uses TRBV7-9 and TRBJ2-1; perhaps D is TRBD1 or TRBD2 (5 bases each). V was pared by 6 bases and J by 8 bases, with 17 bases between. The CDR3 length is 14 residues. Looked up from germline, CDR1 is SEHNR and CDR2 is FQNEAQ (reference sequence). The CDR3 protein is CASRMAGRDDEQFF. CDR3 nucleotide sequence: TGTGCCAGCAGAATGGCGGGCAGGGACGATGAGCAGTTCTTC.

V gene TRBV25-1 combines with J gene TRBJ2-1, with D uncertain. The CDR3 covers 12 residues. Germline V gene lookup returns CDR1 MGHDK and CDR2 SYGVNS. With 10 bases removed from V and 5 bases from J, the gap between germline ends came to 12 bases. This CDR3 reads CATAEIDNEQFF. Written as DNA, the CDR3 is TGTGCCACGGCGGAGATTGACAATGAGCAGTTCTTC.